Listed here are 8 T cell receptor beta chains from one sample, sequenced in a study of CD8 T cells in ankylosing spondylitis. TCRdb used MiXCR to reprocess the 5' RACE reads, holding one entry per CDR3 protein. Among 350,000 to 450,000 distinct CDR3 sequences listed, approximately 22% were seen once. Sequences were obtained from blood, either unsorted or a sorted T cell fraction (not recorded which). These receptors were collected from a male donor with ankylosing spondylitis or in good health (not recorded which).

This chain links TRBV15 with TRBJ2-5; the D is unclear. This CDR3 contains 14 residues. The germline V gene has CDR1 LNHNV and CDR2 YYDKDF (reference sequence). With 0 bases removed from V and 1 base from J, the gap between germline ends came to 6 bases. CDR3 loop: CATSRESLQETQYF. CDR3 DNA: TGTGCCACCAGCAGAGAATCCCTCCAAGAGACCCAGTACTTC. Full variable domain (missing parts from reference TRBV15 and TRBJ2-5): DAMVIQNPRYQVTQFGKPVTLSCSQTLNHNVMYWYQQKSSQAPKLLFHYYDKDFNNEADTPDNFQSRRPNTSFCFLDIRSPGLGDTAMYLCATSRESLQETQYFGPGTRLLVL.

The chain links TRBV10-2 to TRBJ2-1, with 9 positions matching TRBD1. This CDR3 is built from 13 residues. After removal of 6 bases from V and 7 bases from J, the junction contained 4 bases not matched to a gene. Germline CDR1 and CDR2: WSHSY and SAAADI. The CDR3 bases are TGCGCCAGCAGGGACAGGGGTTCAAATGAGCAGTTCTTC. Translation gives CASRDRGSNEQFF.

This clonotype appeared a few times. The CDR3 sequence is CSASEDFSYNEQFF. CDR3 nucleotide sequence: TGCAGTGCTAGCGAGGACTTCTCCTACAATGAGCAGTTCTTC. The gene calls are TRBV20-1 and TRBJ2-1; maybe TRBD2 (5 bases). From germline, CDR1 is DFQATT and CDR2 SNEGSKA (reference sequence). V lost 3 bases and J 0 bases, leaving 9 bases between the germline ends. The CDR3 spans 14 residues.

A few counts support this clonotype. The chain couples TRBV6-5 to TRBJ2-7, with 10 bases fitting TRBD1. There are 15 residues in the CDR3. Germline trimming cut 2 bases from V and 5 bases from J; bases unmatched to any gene: 6. From germline, CDR1 is MNHEY and CDR2 SVGAGI. CDR3 region: CASSYGTTGGDEQYF. The CDR3 bases are TGTGCCAGCAGTTACGGCACGACAGGGGGCGACGAGCAGTACTTC.

This clonotype was detected a few times. The chain uses TRBV29-1 and TRBJ1-1, with D uncertain. The CDR3 covers 10 residues. Trimming took 6 bases from V and 5 from J, leaving 7 bases between them. The germline V gene has CDR1 SQVTM and CDR2 ANQGSEA. CDR3 DNA sequence: TGCAGCGTGGACTTGACTGAAGCTTTCTTT. Its protein product is CSVDLTEAFF. Supplemented by reference TRBV29-1 and TRBJ1-1, the full variable domain reads SAVISQKPSRDICQRGTSLTIQCQVDSQVTMMFWYRQQPGQSLTLIATANQGSEATYESGFVIDKFPISRPNLTFSTLTVSNMSPEDSSIYLCSVDLTEAFFGQGTRLTVV.

This clonotype has a handful of counts. V usage is TRBV12-3 or TRBV12-4 and J usage is TRBJ2-1; D is unclear. The CDR3 runs 14 residues. V lost 6 bases and J 6 bases, leaving 15 bases between the germline ends. DNA for the CDR3: TGTGCCAGCAGCACATCCTCAAGGGCCAATGAGCAGTTCTTC. Its translation: CASSTSSRANEQFF.

V is TRBV6-5 and J is TRBJ2-2; no firm D call. Germline V CDR1 and CDR2: MNHEY, SVGAGI. This CDR3 contains 14 residues. V shed 2 bases and J shed 6 bases, with 10 bases lying between them. CDR3 bases: TGTGCCAGCAGTTACCTGGGCAGGTCCGGGGAGCTGTTTTTT. It specifies CASSYLGRSGELFF.

This clonotype is a singleton in its sample. At one of its ends the junction is not consistent with the germline gene, which may arise from a read error. The V and J genes are TRBV12-3 or TRBV12-4 and TRBJ2-4, with D perhaps TRBD1 (7 bases). The CDR3 has 18 amino acids. The CDR3 DNA reads TGTACCAGCAGTTCACCAAGACGTCACAGGGGAGGCAAAAACATTCAGTACTTC. Amino acids: CTSSSPRRHRGGKNIQYF.